This TCR beta chain was captured in a study of patients and donors after allogeneic stem cell transplantation. TCRdb re-analysed the RT-PCR reads in MiXCR, keeping a single row per CDR3 protein. The table shows approximately 27,000 distinct CDR3 sequences, with over 7% occurring only once. This CDR3 has 14 residues. In germline, CDR1 is SEHNR, CDR2 FQNEAQ (reference sequence). Unmatched junction bases numbered 8, after V lost 5 bases and J lost 5 bases. This clonotype occurred a few times. The sequence was obtained from a human donor who was either an allogeneic HSCT recipient or a stem cell or donor lymphocyte infusion donor (not recorded which). It is not recorded whose cells these are; they may come from a transplant donor. The chain couples TRBV7-9 to TRBJ1-1; 7 bases match TRBD1. The sample was blood, either unsorted or a sorted T cell fraction (not recorded which). CDR3 region: CASSPGTAATEAFF. CDR3 sequence (DNA): TGTGCCAGCAGCCCGGGGACAGCGGCGACTGAAGCTTTCTTT.